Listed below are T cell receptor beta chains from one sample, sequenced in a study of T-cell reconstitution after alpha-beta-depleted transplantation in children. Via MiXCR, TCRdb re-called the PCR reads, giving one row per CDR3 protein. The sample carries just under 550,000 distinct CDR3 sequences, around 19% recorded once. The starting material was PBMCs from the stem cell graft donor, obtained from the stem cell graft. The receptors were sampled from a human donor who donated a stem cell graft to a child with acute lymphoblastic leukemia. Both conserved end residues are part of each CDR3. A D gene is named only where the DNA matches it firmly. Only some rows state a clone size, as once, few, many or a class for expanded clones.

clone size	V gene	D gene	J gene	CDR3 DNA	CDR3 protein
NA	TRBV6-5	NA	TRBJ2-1	TGTGCCAGCAGTTACGCGGTGAGGCCCCCGCTCGATGAGCAGTTCTTC	CASSYAVRPPLDEQFF
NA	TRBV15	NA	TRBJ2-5	TGTGCCACCAGCAGAGAACAGGGAGGAGTGGAGACCCAGTACTTC	CATSREQGGVETQYF
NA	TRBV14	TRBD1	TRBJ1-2	TGTGCCAGCAGCATGACAGGGCCGGGATATGGCTACACCTTC	CASSMTGPGYGYTF
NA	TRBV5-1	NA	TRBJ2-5	TGCGCCAGCAGCTTAGGTACCGGTTTGAAGACCCAGTACTTC	CASSLGTGLKTQYF
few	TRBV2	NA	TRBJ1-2	TGTGCCAGCAGTGTGGCAGGTACTTCCTATGGCTACACCTTC	CASSVAGTSYGYTF
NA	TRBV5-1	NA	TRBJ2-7	TGCGCCAGCACCCGAGATTACTACGAGCAGTACTTC	CASTRDYYEQYF
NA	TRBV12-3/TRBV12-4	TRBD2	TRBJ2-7	TGTGCCAGCAATCCCGGGACTACCTACGAGCAGTACTTC	CASNPGTTYEQYF
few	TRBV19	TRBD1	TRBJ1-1	TGTGCCAGTAGTCCAGGGGGCATTGAAGCTTTCTTT	CASSPGGIEAFF
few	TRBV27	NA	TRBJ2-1	TGTGCCAGCAGTAGTTTCCGACTCAGCGTAATCTACAATGAGCAGTTCTTC	CASSSFRLSVIYNEQFF
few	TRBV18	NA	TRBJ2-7	TGTGCCAGCTCACCACGGTTAGAAGACGAGCAGTACTTC	CASSPRLEDEQYF
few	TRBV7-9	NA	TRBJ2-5	TGTGCCAGCGGCTTGACAGTACAAGAGACCCAGTACTTC	CASGLTVQETQYF
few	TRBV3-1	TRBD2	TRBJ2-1	TGTGCCTCCAGCCAATCCCGACTAGCGAGCTCCTACAATGAGCAGTTCTTC	CASSQSRLASSYNEQFF
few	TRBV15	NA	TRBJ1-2	TGTGCCACCAGCTTCACCCGGGCTGATGGCTACACCTTC	CATSFTRADGYTF
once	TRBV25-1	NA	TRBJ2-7	TGTGCCAGCAGTGACAGGGCTGAAAACGAGCAGTACTTC	CASSDRAENEQYF
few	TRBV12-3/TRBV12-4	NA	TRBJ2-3	TGTGCCAGCAGTTTCTTTCTGAATACGCAGTATTTT	CASSFFLNTQYF
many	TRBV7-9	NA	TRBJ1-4	TGTGCCAGCAGCTTAGTTGAGGTTCGCTATGAAAAACTGTTTTTT	CASSLVEVRYEKLFF
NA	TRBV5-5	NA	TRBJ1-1	TGTGCCAGCAGCTTCGGGTTATCGAACACTGAAGCTTTCTTT	CASSFGLSNTEAFF
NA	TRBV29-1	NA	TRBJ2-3	TGCAGCGTTGGACAGCTTAGCACAGATACGCAGTATTTT	CSVGQLSTDTQYF
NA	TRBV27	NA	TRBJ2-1	TGTGCCAGCAGTTTTCTTAGCGTCTCCTACAATGAGCAGTTCTTC	CASSFLSVSYNEQFF
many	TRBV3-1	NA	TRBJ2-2	TGTGCCAGCAGCCCTGGACTTAACACCGGGGAGCTGTTTTTT	CASSPGLNTGELFF
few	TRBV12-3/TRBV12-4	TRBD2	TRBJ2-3	TGTGCCAGCAGTAGGACTAGCGGGAGCTATACGCAGTATTTT	CASSRTSGSYTQYF
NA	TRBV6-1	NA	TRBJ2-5	TGTGCCAGCAGCCAACAGCAGCCCCCTTCGGAGACCCAGTACTTC	CASSQQQPPSETQYF
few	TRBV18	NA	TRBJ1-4	TGTGCCAGCTCACCAGGCCGTGGGACAACTAATGAAAAACTGTTTTTT	CASSPGRGTTNEKLFF
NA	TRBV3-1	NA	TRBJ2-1	TGTGCCAGCAGCGCTGGACAGACCGCTCGGAATGAGCAGTTCTTC	CASSAGQTARNEQFF
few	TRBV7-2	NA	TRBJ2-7	TGTGCCAGCAGCCCATCACCCAGGGACGAGCAGTACTTC	CASSPSPRDEQYF
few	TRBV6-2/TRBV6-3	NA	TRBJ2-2	TGTGCCAGCAGTTACTGGGCGGGGCCCCAGAGGAACACCGGGGAGCTGTTTTTT	CASSYWAGPQRNTGELFF
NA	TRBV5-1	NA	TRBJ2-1	TGCGCCAGCAGGACTTTTGGACCTACCTACAATGAGCAGTTCTTC	CASRTFGPTYNEQFF
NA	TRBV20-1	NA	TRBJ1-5	TGCAGTGCTAGAGATTTGGGTCGGGAGGGGTGGCAGCCCCAGCATTTT	CSARDLGREGWQPQHF
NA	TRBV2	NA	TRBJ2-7	TGTGCCAGCAGTGAGGGGGGGGACATCTACGAGCAGTACTTC	CASSEGGDIYEQYF
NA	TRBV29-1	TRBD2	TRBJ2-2	TGCAGCGTGCTACCGGGACTAGCGGGCGGGGAGCTGTTTTTT	CSVLPGLAGGELFF
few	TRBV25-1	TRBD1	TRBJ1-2	TGTGCCAGCAGTGAATGGACAGGGACTAACTATGGCTACACCTTC	CASSEWTGTNYGYTF
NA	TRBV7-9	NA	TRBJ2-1	TGTGCCAGCAGCCCGACTAGAGTTGTATTGGAGGAGCAGTTCTTC	CASSPTRVVLEEQFF
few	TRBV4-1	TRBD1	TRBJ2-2	TGCGCCAGCAGCCGGTCCGGTCACAGGGGAGACACCGGGGAGCTGTTTTTT	CASSRSGHRGDTGELFF
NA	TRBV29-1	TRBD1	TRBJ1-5	TGCAGCGTTGCAGCGACAGGGAATGGCAATCAGCCCCAGCATTTT	CSVAATGNGNQPQHF
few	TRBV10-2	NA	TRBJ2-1	TGCGCCAGCAGTGGCACTGGGGGGTTGGAAAGTGAGCAGTTCTTC	CASSGTGGLESEQFF
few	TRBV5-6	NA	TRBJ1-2	TGTGCCAGCACCGTACAGGGAGAACTAACTATTGGCTACACCTTC	CASTVQGELTIGYTF
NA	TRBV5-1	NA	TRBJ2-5	TGCGCCAGCAGCTTGGCTGCGGGGCCGACTCAAGAGACCCAGTACTTC	CASSLAAGPTQETQYF
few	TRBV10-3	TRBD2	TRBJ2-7	TGTGCCATCAGTGAGTCCTTTACTAGCGGGGACGAGCAGTACTTC	CAISESFTSGDEQYF
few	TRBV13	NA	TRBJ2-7	TGTGCCAGCAGCTCCGGAGGGACAGAGTACTACGAGCAGTACTTC	CASSSGGTEYYEQYF
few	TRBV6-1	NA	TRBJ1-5	TGTGCCATCTCCAATAGCAATCAGCCCCAGCATTTT	CAISNSNQPQHF
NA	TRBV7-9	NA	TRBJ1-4	TGTGCCAGCAGCTCCTCCCCGCTGGGAAGACTGTTTTTT	CASSSSPLGRLFF
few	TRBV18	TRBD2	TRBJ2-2	TGTGCCAGCTCACCACCGAGCGGGATTCGCACCGGGGAGCTGTTTTTT	CASSPPSGIRTGELFF
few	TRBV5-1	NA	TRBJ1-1	TGCGCCAGCAGCAATCCGGGGGTGAACACTGAAGCTTTCTTT	CASSNPGVNTEAFF
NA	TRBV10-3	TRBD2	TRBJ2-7	TGTGCCATCAGTGAGGAAAGCGGGAGGGGGCCTATCTACGAGCAGTACTTC	CAISEESGRGPIYEQYF
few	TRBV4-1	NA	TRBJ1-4	TGCGCCAGCAGCCAAGATGAAAAACTGTTTTTT	CASSQDEKLFF
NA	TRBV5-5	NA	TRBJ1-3	TGTGCCAGCAGCCCGGACATAACCCCTGGAAACACCATATATTTT	CASSPDITPGNTIYF
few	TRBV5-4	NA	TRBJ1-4	TGTGCCAGCAGCTTGGGTGGGCGTGAAAAACTGTTTTTT	CASSLGGREKLFF
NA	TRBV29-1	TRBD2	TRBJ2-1	TGCAGCGTTGAGGGGGGGTGGGTTGAGCAGTTCTTC	CSVEGGWVEQFF
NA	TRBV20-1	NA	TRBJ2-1	TGCAGTGCGGCTAGGCTGGGGGAGCAGTTCTTC	CSAARLGEQFF
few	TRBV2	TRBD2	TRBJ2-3	TGTGCCGGACAGGCTAGCGGGACCCCCGATACGCAGTATTTT	CAGQASGTPDTQYF
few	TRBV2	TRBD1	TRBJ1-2	TGTGCCAGCAGGGGGACAGGGGGCAGCTATGGCTACACCTTC	CASRGTGGSYGYTF